These T cell receptor beta chains were read from a single sample in a study of CD8 T cells in Susac syndrome. TCRdb itself ran the immunoSEQ multiplex PCR reads through MiXCR, one entry per CDR3 protein. Of 170,000 or so distinct CDR3 sequences in the sample, 90% to 95% are singletons; the top ten hold 0.09% to 0.1%. Sequences were obtained from CD4+ T cells from PBMCs. These receptors all stem from a human donor with multiple sclerosis. CDR3s include the opening cysteine and the closing phenylalanine or tryptophan. The D gene is left open where the match is weak. A clone size is listed for some rows: how often the clone was seen (once, few, many), or a class if it is expanded.

>-|TRBJ1-1|TRBV30|-
TGTGCCTGGACCAGACTTTTGAACACTGAAGCTTTCTTT
CAWTRLLNTEAFF
>-|TRBJ1-2|TRBV28|TRBD1
TGTGCCAGCAGTTTATCCCGACAGGGGGCTGTAGGTGGCTACACCTTC
CASSLSRQGAVGGYTF
>-|TRBJ1-5|TRBV18|-
TGTGCCAGCTCACCAGGACAGATAACTAATCAGCCCCAGCATTTT
CASSPGQITNQPQHF
>-|TRBJ1-5|TRBV20-1|-
TGCAGTGCTAGGGGGGACAGCAATCAGCCCCAGCATTTT
CSARGDSNQPQHF
>once|TRBJ1-2|TRBV28|-
TGTGCCAGTACGGGACCTCCTCCGAACTATGGCTACACCTTC
CASTGPPPNYGYTF
>-|TRBJ1-6|TRBV12-3/TRBV12-4|TRBD1
TGTGCCAGCTGTCCGGGACAGAGTAATTCACCCCTCCACTTT
CASCPGQSNSPLHF
>-|TRBJ1-2|TRBV3-1|-
TGTGCCAGCAGCCAAGGGGGCCGGAACTATGGCTACACCTTC
CASSQGGRNYGYTF
>-|TRBJ2-5|TRBV15|TRBD2
TGTGCCACCAGCAGGGAGATACTAGCGGGAGGGCAAGAGACCCAGTACTTC
CATSREILAGGQETQYF
>once|TRBJ2-5|TRBV9|-
TGTGCCAGCAGCGTAGCGGCAGGGATGCGGGAGACCCAGTACTTC
CASSVAAGMRETQYF
>once|TRBJ2-2|TRBV7-7|TRBD2
TGTGCTAGCAGCTTAGCCCCTGGACTAGCGTCAGGGGAGCTGTTTTTT
CASSLAPGLASGELFF
>-|TRBJ1-3|TRBV12-3/TRBV12-4|-
TGTGCCAGCAGTCCCCCATGGAGCTCTGGAAACACCATATATTTT
CASSPPWSSGNTIYF
>-|TRBJ1-1|TRBV20-1|-
TGCAGTGCTAGAGGGGGGGCGAACACTGAAGCTTTCTTT
CSARGGANTEAFF
>-|TRBJ2-1|TRBV7-2|-
TGTGCCAGCAGCTTCCAGAGGGCGGATAATGAGCAGTTCTTC
CASSFQRADNEQFF
>once|TRBJ2-1|TRBV5-1|TRBD2
TGCGCCAGCAGCTCGGACCATGGACTAGAGGGGCAGTTCTTC
CASSSDHGLEGQFF
>once|TRBJ2-1|TRBV20-1|-
TGCAGTGCTAGCCCTAGTCTGGCGGGATATGAGCAGTTCTTC
CSASPSLAGYEQFF
>-|TRBJ1-1|TRBV15|-
TGTGCCACCGCCCGGGGGGGGTCGAGGAACACTGAAGCTTTCTTT
CATARGGSRNTEAFF
>-|TRBJ1-4|TRBV7-9|-
TGTGCCAGCAGCCCGACTGGACAGACAAGTGGTGAAAAACTGTTTTTT
CASSPTGQTSGEKLFF
>-|TRBJ2-6|TRBV4-1|TRBD2
TGCGCCAGCAGCGACAGACTAGCTCGCGGTGGGGCCAACGTCCTGACTTTC
CASSDRLARGGANVLTF
>-|TRBJ1-1|TRBV7-9|-
TGTGCCAGCAGCCCGATGGTAGTAGCTTTCTTT
CASSPMVVAFF
>-|TRBJ2-1|TRBV28|TRBD2
TGTGCCAGCAGCTCACCGACTAGCGGACATAGAAATGAGCAGTTCTTC
CASSSPTSGHRNEQFF
>-|TRBJ2-7|TRBV3-1|TRBD2
TGTGCCAGCAGCAGATTTCTAGCGGCCCCCTACGAGCAGTACTTC
CASSRFLAAPYEQYF
>-|TRBJ1-6|TRBV10-3|TRBD1
TGTGCCATCAGCTGGACAGGATATAATTCACCCCTCCACTTT
CAISWTGYNSPLHF
>-|TRBJ2-7|TRBV25-1|-
TGTGCCAGCAGTAAGCCCGGGCCGGGATACGAGCAGTACTTC
CASSKPGPGYEQYF
>few|TRBJ1-5|TRBV6-2/TRBV6-3|-
TGTGCCAGCAGTTCCGGGGGAAGCAATCAGCCCCAGCATTTT
CASSSGGSNQPQHF
>once|TRBJ1-2|TRBV6-4|-
TGTGCCAACCAACGGGGGCAGGGTGACTATGGCTACACCTTC
CANQRGQGDYGYTF
>-|TRBJ2-7|TRBV7-2|TRBD2
TGTGCCAGCAACCGGCGGGGGGATACGGGGCAGTACTTC
CASNRRGDTGQYF
>-|TRBJ1-4|TRBV10-3|TRBD1
TGTGCCATCCGACAGGGATCGGACGTGGGTGAAAAACTGTTTTTT
CAIRQGSDVGEKLFF
>-|TRBJ2-2|TRBV30|-
TGTGCCTGGAGTTCCAGGGCGAGCGACACCGGGGAGCTGTTTTTT
CAWSSRASDTGELFF
>-|TRBJ2-3|TRBV19|TRBD2
TGTGCCAGTAGTCTCGGACTAGCGGGCGCAGATACGCAGTATTTT
CASSLGLAGADTQYF
>once|TRBJ2-5|TRBV2|TRBD2
TGTGCCAGCACCGGGACTACCCAAGAGACCCAGTACTTC
CASTGTTQETQYF
>-|TRBJ1-2|TRBV3-1|-
TGTGCCAGCAGCCAAATTCGTGGGGATGGCTACACCTTC
CASSQIRGDGYTF
>-|TRBJ2-5|TRBV18|-
TGTGCCAGCTCAACCGGAGTAGCCCAAGAGACCCAGTACTTC
CASSTGVAQETQYF
>-|TRBJ1-4|TRBV28|TRBD1
TGTGCCAGCAGACAGGGGGGAGAGGAAAAACTGTTTTTT
CASRQGGEEKLFF
>-|TRBJ1-4|TRBV27|-
TGTGCCAGCAGTTTCCAGGGATGGGCAAATGAAAAACTGTTTTTT
CASSFQGWANEKLFF
>-|TRBJ2-7|TRBV5-1|-
TGCGCCAGCAGCTTAGGAGCTTCTTCGGGCGAGCAGTACTTC
CASSLGASSGEQYF
>-|TRBJ2-7|TRBV2|-
TGTGCCAGCAGGTTAGATGGCTACGAGCAGTACTTC
CASRLDGYEQYF
>-|TRBJ2-1|TRBV9|-
TGTGCCAGCAGCGTAGACAGGATCGACAATGAGCAGTTCTTC
CASSVDRIDNEQFF
>-|TRBJ1-4|TRBV4-1|TRBD1
TGCGCCAGCAGCCAGCTACCACAGGGGACTACTAATGAAAAACTGTTTTTT
CASSQLPQGTTNEKLFF
>few|TRBJ2-7|TRBV19|TRBD2
TGTGCCAGTAGTCCCGGACTAGCGGGCTCCTACGAGCAGTACTTC
CASSPGLAGSYEQYF
>-|TRBJ1-3|TRBV7-3|-
TGTGCCAGCAGCTTGGGGGGATCTTCTGGAAACACCATATATTTT
CASSLGGSSGNTIYF
>-|TRBJ1-1|TRBV12-3/TRBV12-4|-
TGTGCCAGCAGTTTGATGGGGTTGGCTTTCTTT
CASSLMGLAFF
>-|TRBJ2-7|TRBV20-1|TRBD2
TGCAGTGCTAGAGGACTAGCGGGGGGGCAATTCGAGCAGTACTTC
CSARGLAGGQFEQYF
>-|TRBJ2-1|TRBV11-3|-
TGTGCCAGCAGCGCGTCCGGGCCGCAGTTCTTC
CASSASGPQFF
>-|TRBJ1-5|TRBV4-1|-
TGCGCCAGCAGCAACTGGGGGATAGAACAAGATCAGCCCCAGCATTTT
CASSNWGIEQDQPQHF
>-|TRBJ1-1|TRBV19|-
TGTGCCAGTAGTCCCCGGCATAGGACGCACACTGAAGCTTTCTTT
CASSPRHRTHTEAFF
>once|TRBJ2-7|TRBV6-2/TRBV6-3|-
TGTGCCAGCAGTTACTTTGATCCCTACGAGCAGTACTTC
CASSYFDPYEQYF
>few|TRBJ2-7|TRBV2|-
TGTGCCAGCAATACACCCTACGAGCAGTACTTC
CASNTPYEQYF
>once|TRBJ2-7|TRBV12-3/TRBV12-4|TRBD1
TGTGCCAGCAGCACGACAGGGGCTCACGAGCAGTACTTC
CASSTTGAHEQYF
>-|TRBJ2-7|TRBV6-6|TRBD2
TGTGCCAGCAGTTACCTAGCGGGAGTCTCCTCCTACGAGCAGTACTTC
CASSYLAGVSSYEQYF
>-|TRBJ2-3|TRBV28|-
TGTGCCAGCAGGGGCCAGGGATCAGATACGCAGTATTTT
CASRGQGSDTQYF
>-|TRBJ1-1|TRBV28|-
TGTGCCAGCAGTTTGCTCATGAACACTGAAGCTTTCTTT
CASSLLMNTEAFF
>-|TRBJ2-7|TRBV20-1|-
TGCAGTGCTAGAGATGGGAGAGGGCAGGTGGAGCAGTACTTC
CSARDGRGQVEQYF